The T cell receptor beta chain under discussion was sequenced for a study of blood T cell repertoires in COVID-19. Study context: Samples of COVID-19 (acute and convalescent) were obtained from the United States, Italy and Spain. T cells, B-cell-depleted T cells, or PBMCs provided the cDNA or gDNA that served as material.

Authors' processing steps: The authors estimated nucleated cell counts from reference gene primer amplification. Libraries were prepared by immunoSEQ multiplex PCR; TCRdb keeps only in-frame clonotypes and omits some of them. Clone size and V and J calls were adopted from that table, with D and trimming inferred from the DNA. The data show tens of thousands of clones, roughly four fifths seen once. Input material: peripheral blood. The receptor comes from a woman of 80 years or more with acute or convalescent COVID-19.

CDR3 sequence reads: CASSLDAGYTGELFF. The CDR3 coding sequence is TGTGCCAGCAGCTTAGATGCGGGATACACCGGGGAGCTGTTTTTT. The chain employs TRBV7-2 and TRBJ2-2, with D possibly matching TRBD2 (6 bases). The germline V gene encodes CDR1 SGHTA and CDR2 FQGNSA. Trimming took 1 base from V and 3 from J, leaving 9 bases between them. The CDR3 totals 15 residues.